The 23 T cell receptor beta chains presented below share a single source sample, sequenced in a study of CXCR3-negative and CXCR3-positive naive CD8 T cells (dated by TCRdb to between 2018 and 2021). Sequencing was performed on a NextSeq 550. The Human TCR Profiling Kit (MiLaboratory) was used to make UMI-labeled 5' RACE TRB cDNA libraries. TCRdb reanalyzed the reads, keeping one entry per CDR3 protein sequence and omitting DNA. This sample's table contains tens of thousands of distinct CDR3 sequences. More than 0.35% of the sample is held by the ten biggest clonotypes. The specimen was naive CXCR3- CD8+ T cells from blood. What the cell subset or site label conveys for this sample: CD45RO-CCR7+CD27+CD95- naive CD8+ T cells lacking CXCR3 (TNR3-). The receptor set was obtained from a human donor in good health. Some clones in this sample may be carry-over from other donors' samples.

The chain carries TRBV20-1 and TRBJ2-1; TCRdb's D gene call, TRBD2, goes unchecked for lack of DNA. This CDR3 contains 15 residues. Germline V gene sequence: CDR1 DFQATT, CDR2 SNEGSKA (reference sequence). The CDR3 reads CSARDPRLDDKGQFF.

V and J are TRBV20-1 and TRBJ2-1; TCRdb reports TRBD1, a call that lacks DNA to check it against. Germline CDR1 and CDR2: DFQATT and SNEGSKA (reference sequence). The CDR3 extends over 15 amino acids. The CDR3 reads CSATSSSGRPNEQFF.

This chain connects TRBV20-1 to TRBJ1-2. Germline V lookup: CDR1 DFQATT, CDR2 SNEGSKA (reference sequence). This CDR3 comprises 13 residues. CDR3 in amino acids: CSARMRDRYGYTF.

This CDR3 reads CASSQVKGQGALADTQYF. This chain connects TRBV14 to TRBJ2-3; TCRdb reports TRBD1, a call that lacks DNA to check it against. The CDR3 is made up of 18 amino acids. Germline V gene sequence: CDR1 SGHDN, CDR2 FVKESK.

The genes are TRBV7-9 and TRBJ2-7; there is no DNA to check the TCRdb D call of TRBD1. The CDR3 covers 15 residues. CDR1 is SEHNR and CDR2 is FQNEAQ in the germline V gene (reference sequence). The CDR3 here is CASSLAAGAGSEQYF.

The rearrangement joins TRBV29-1 to TRBJ2-3; the D call from TCRdb, TRBD1, cannot be confirmed without DNA. The germline V gene encodes CDR1 SQVTM and CDR2 ANQGSEA. The CDR3 is made up of 15 amino acids. CDR3: CSVEGRDRGLDTQYF.

The rearrangement joins TRBV11-2 to TRBJ2-1; TCRdb reports TRBD1, a call that lacks DNA to check it against. This CDR3 has 15 residues. Germline loops: CDR1 SGHAT, CDR2 FQNNGV. The CDR3 spells CASSPGGGGYNEQFF. Variable domain in full (rest from reference TRBV11-2 and TRBJ2-1): EAGVAQSPRYKIIEKRQSVAFWCNPISGHATLYWYQQILGQGPKLLIQFQNNGVVDDSQLPKDRFSAERLKGVDSTLKIQPAKLEDSAVYLCASSPGGGGYNEQFFGPGTRLTVL.

This chain joins TRBV28 and TRBJ2-2; without DNA, the TCRdb call of TRBD2 cannot be checked. The CDR3 runs to 12 residues. From germline, CDR1 is MDHEN and CDR2 SYDVKM. The CDR3 reads CAPRGPAGELFF.

V and J are TRBV29-1 and TRBJ2-7; the D call from TCRdb, TRBD1, cannot be confirmed without DNA. The germline V gene has CDR1 SQVTM and CDR2 ANQGSEA. The CDR3 is 15 residues long. The CDR3 loop reads CSVRRVGQGVHEQYF.

The chain carries TRBV6-2 or TRBV6-3 and TRBJ2-5; the TRBD1 assignment by TCRdb is unverifiable without DNA. The CDR3 consists of 13 residues. From germline, CDR1 is MNHEY and CDR2 SVGEGT. This chain's CDR3 is CASRRTDQETQYF.

The chain recombines TRBV6-5 with TRBJ2-3; TCRdb's D call of TRBD1 is untestable without DNA. The CDR3 loop spans 17 amino acids. CDR1 is MNHEY and CDR2 is SVGAGI in the germline V gene. CDR3 amino acids: CASSYAGQGYSTDTQYF.

CDR3: CASSLGGGTAENYGYTF. The chain employs TRBV11-2 and TRBJ1-2. The germline gives CDR1 SGHAT, CDR2 FQNNGV. The CDR3 contains 17 residues.

The chain carries TRBV6-1 and TRBJ2-1; TCRdb's D call of TRBD1 is untestable without DNA. The germline V gene encodes CDR1 MNHNS and CDR2 SASEGT. This CDR3 region has 16 residues. The chain's CDR3 is CASSYEEDRVWIGQFF.

The genes are TRBV10-3 and TRBJ2-3; TCRdb outputs TRBD1, but without DNA this stays unchecked. The germline CDR1 and CDR2 sequences are ENHRY and SYGVKD. This CDR3 is built from 16 residues. This CDR3 reads CATRPGRGTSTDMQYF.

The rearrangement joins TRBV23-1 to TRBJ2-3; the TCRdb D gene call, TRBD1, has no DNA to confirm it. TRBV23-1 is classed as an ORF, of uncertain function. The CDR3 totals 16 residues. This chain's CDR3 is CASSQSRDRAADTQYF.

J is TRBJ1-1 and V is TRBV4-1; TCRdb calls TRBD1, which cannot be checked without DNA. This CDR3 has 15 amino acids. Germline V gives CDR1 MGHRA, CDR2 YSYEKL. CDR3 sequence reads: CASSQRQGEDTEAFF.

The chain combines TRBV4-2 with TRBJ2-5; TCRdb's D call of TRBD2 is untestable without DNA. This CDR3 has 16 amino acids. Germline CDR1 reads LGHNA; CDR2 reads YNFKEQ. The CDR3 sequence: CASSQDQFGPGETQYF.

The rearrangement joins TRBV28 to TRBJ2-2; the TRBD2 assignment by TCRdb is unverifiable without DNA. The CDR3 is made up of 18 amino acids. CDR1 is MDHEN, CDR2 SYDVKM, per germline. CDR3 loop: CASWTARLAGEPTGELFF.

V gene TRBV20-1 combines with J gene TRBJ2-3. Looked up from germline, CDR1 is DFQATT and CDR2 is SNEGSKA (reference sequence). The CDR3 is made up of 11 amino acids. CDR3 protein: CSGVGFDTQYF.

The CDR3: CASSLDSGGGYIQYF. This rearrangement joins TRBV11-2 to TRBJ2-4; the TRBD2 assignment by TCRdb is unverifiable without DNA. The CDR3 is 15 residues long. Germline CDR1 is SGHAT and CDR2 is FQNNGV.

The gene calls are TRBV29-1 and TRBJ1-5. Germline V gives CDR1 SQVTM, CDR2 ANQGSEA. The CDR3 runs 13 residues. The CDR3 loop is CSVVPGPNQPQHF.

V is TRBV14 and J is TRBJ1-2. There are 13 residues in the CDR3. Germline values: CDR1 SGHDN, CDR2 FVKESK. CDR3 residues: CASSPYRNYGYTF.

The chain employs TRBV6-2 or TRBV6-3 and TRBJ2-1; the D call of TRBD1 rests on TCRdb alone, since no DNA is present to check it. Germline values: CDR1 MNHEY, CDR2 SVGEGT. CDR3 length: 17 amino acids. CDR3 sequence reads: CASSYSSPTGRYNEQFF.